The clone carrying this T cell receptor beta chain appeared a single time. Its cognate antigen is unknown. Other nucleotide sequences from this sample produce the same CDR3. The CDR3 runs to 12 residues. CDR1 SGDLS and CDR2 YYNGEE come from the germline V gene. V lost 0 bases and J 7 bases, leaving 7 bases between the germline ends. These data come from a study of cytomegalovirus exposure and HLA in healthy donors. Overall study: Researchers previously reported finding about 110 million unique TCR beta sequences from about 179 million T cells.

60 Vbeta and 13 Jbeta primers were used in PCR. Sequencing was performed with immunoSEQ multiplex PCR; in TCRdb, only in-frame clones are kept and a portion is missing. Here the sample spans about 280,000 clones, about 87% being singletons. Findings and limits, study-wide: In a later analysis, roughly 17,000 TCR beta sequences were associated with HLA alleles at 0.05 false discovery rate. Reported results showed that the classifier diagnosed cytomegalovirus status with high specificity and sensitivity.

This sequence originates from a woman aged 18 to 35 in good health and CMV-seronegative. The sequenced sample was PBMCs. This chain connects TRBV9 to TRBJ1-2, with TRBD1 as a possible D gene (6 bases). The CDR3 region is CASSVGGGGYTF. For the CDR3, the DNA is TGTGCCAGCAGCGTAGGAGGGGGTGGCTACACCTTC.